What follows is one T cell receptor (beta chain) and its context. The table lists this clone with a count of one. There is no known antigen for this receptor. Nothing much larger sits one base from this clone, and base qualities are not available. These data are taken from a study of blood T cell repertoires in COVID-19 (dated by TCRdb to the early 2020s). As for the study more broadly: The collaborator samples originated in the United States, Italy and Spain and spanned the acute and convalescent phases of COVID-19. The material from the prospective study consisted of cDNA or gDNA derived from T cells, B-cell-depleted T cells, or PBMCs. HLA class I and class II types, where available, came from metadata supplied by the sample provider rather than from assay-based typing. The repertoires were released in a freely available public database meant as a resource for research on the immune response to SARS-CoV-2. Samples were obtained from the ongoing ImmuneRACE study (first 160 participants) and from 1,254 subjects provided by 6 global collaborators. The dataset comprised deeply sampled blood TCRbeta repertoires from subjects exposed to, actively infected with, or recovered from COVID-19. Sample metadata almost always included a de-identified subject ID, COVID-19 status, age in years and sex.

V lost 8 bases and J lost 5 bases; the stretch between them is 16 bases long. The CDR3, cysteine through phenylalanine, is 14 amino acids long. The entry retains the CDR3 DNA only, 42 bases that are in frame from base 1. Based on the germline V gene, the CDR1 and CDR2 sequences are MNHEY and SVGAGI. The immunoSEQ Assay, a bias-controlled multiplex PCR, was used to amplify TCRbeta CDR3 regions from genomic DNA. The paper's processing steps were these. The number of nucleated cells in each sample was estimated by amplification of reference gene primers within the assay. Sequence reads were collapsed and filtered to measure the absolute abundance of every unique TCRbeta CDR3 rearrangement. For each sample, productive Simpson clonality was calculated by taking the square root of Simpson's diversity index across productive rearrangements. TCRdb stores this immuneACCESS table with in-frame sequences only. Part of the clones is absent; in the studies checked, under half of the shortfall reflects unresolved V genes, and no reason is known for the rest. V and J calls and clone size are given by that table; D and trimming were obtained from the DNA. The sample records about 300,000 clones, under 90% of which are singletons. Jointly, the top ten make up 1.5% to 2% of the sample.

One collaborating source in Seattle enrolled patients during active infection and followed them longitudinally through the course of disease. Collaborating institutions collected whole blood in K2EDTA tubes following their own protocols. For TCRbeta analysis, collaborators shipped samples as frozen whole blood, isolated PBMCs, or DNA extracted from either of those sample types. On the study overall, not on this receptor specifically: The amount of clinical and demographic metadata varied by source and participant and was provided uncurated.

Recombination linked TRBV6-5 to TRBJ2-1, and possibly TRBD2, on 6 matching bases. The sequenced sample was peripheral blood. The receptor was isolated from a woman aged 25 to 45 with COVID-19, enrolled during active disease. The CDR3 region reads CASVLAAGNNEQFF. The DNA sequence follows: TGTGCCAGCGTCTTAGCGGCGGGAAACAATGAGCAGTTCTTC.